The present T cell receptor beta chain was sequenced within a study of tumor-infiltrating lymphocytes in primary liver carcinoma. CDR1 is SGHAT, CDR2 FQNNGV, per germline. CDR3 length: 14 amino acids. V was shortened by 10 bases and J by 7 bases, with 23 bases between the two germline ends. Researchers generated TCR beta cDNA from around 0.55 ug of total RNA, relying on a constant-region primer. Libraries covering TCR beta were generated through three nested multiplex PCR rounds (using a slightly modified ARM-PCR). PCR rounds one and two used TRBV1-TRBV30 forward primers with a C-beta reverse primer for 10 cycles each. TCRdb reanalysed the multiplex PCR reads using MiXCR and keeps one entry per CDR3 protein. The sample holds 95,000 to 150,000 distinct CDR3 sequences; 50% to 65% are singletons and the top ten take about a tenth. Bulk tissue was left unsorted, and RNA and DNA were co-extracted from about 21-30 mg of it.

Sequenced sample: liver tumor tissue from sampling region 1. Noted subset: tumor region T1, superior pole. The receptor was isolated from a woman aged 55-69 years with primary liver carcinoma and hepatitis B virus infection. The chain uses TRBV11-2 and TRBJ2-7, with D perhaps being TRBD1 or TRBD2 (6 bases each). CDR3 DNA sequence: TGTGCCATCACTCTAACGAGGGGGGCCAGGGAGCAGTACTTC. It is translated as CAITLTRGAREQYF.